What follows are 16 T cell receptor beta chains derived from one specimen sequenced in a study of shared clonotypes between healthy human individuals. Sequencing was performed with immunoSEQ multiplex PCR; in TCRdb, only in-frame clones are kept and a portion is missing. The repertoire holds some 680,000 clones, with around 73% as singletons. The sequenced material came from memory CD4+ T cells sorted from blood. Subset: CD45RA-negative fraction. These receptors came from a woman in her twenties or thirties in good health.

The J gene is TRBJ2-2, the V gene TRBV27, with a tentative D call TRBD2 (5 bases). CDR3 length equals 16 residues. The germline gives CDR1 MNHEY, CDR2 SMNVEV (reference sequence). V lost 5 bases and J lost 1, with 14 bases in between. The CDR3 loop reads CASSPKLVGNTGELFF. The CDR3 DNA reads as TGTGCCAGCAGTCCAAAACTAGTTGGGAACACCGGGGAGCTGTTTTTT.

The chain couples TRBV7-6 to TRBJ1-1, with 9 bases identical to TRBD1. Unmatched junction bases numbered 6, after V lost 3 bases and J lost 7 bases. The CDR3 has 14 residues. Germline CDR1 and CDR2: SGHVS and FNYEAQ. CDR3 loop: CASSLRDRADEAFF. For the CDR3, the DNA is TGTGCCAGCAGCTTGAGGGACAGGGCCGATGAAGCTTTCTTT.

The J gene is TRBJ2-2, the V gene TRBV19; D is unclear. V was shortened by 3 bases and J by 6 bases, with 5 bases between the two germline ends. Germline V lookup: CDR1 LNHDA, CDR2 SQIVND (reference sequence). The CDR3 contains 12 residues. CDR3 amino acids: CASSIDSGELFF. The CDR3, as DNA: TGTGCCAGTAGTATTGACTCCGGGGAGCTGTTTTTT.

The chain has TRBV5-1 and TRBJ2-1; tentatively, D is TRBD2 (6 bases). The germline V gene has CDR1 SGHRS and CDR2 YFSETQ. Trimming stripped 4 bases from V and 4 bases from J, with 15 bases between. The CDR3 covers 15 residues. CDR3 protein: CASSRGSAGYNEQFF. The CDR3 DNA is TGCGCCAGCAGCCGGGGGTCTGCGGGGTACAATGAGCAGTTCTTC.

The chain recombines TRBV6-5 with TRBJ1-1, with no clear D. This CDR3 region has 15 residues. Looked up from germline, CDR1 is MNHEY and CDR2 is SVGAGI. V lost 0 bases and J 0 bases, leaving 8 bases between the germline ends. CDR3 DNA sequence: TGTGCCAGCAGTTACTCGAGGTTACTGAACACTGAAGCTTTCTTT. Amino acid sequence: CASSYSRLLNTEAFF.

This chain uses TRBV25-1 with TRBJ2-3; TRBD2 agrees at 13 bases. V shed 3 bases and J 4 bases; nucleotides not matched to a gene: 10. The CDR3 spans 18 residues. CDR1 is MGHDK and CDR2 is SYGVNS in the germline V gene. The CDR3 coding sequence is TGTGCCAGCAGTGACCACGTGGGACTAGCGGGGTTGTCAGATACGCAGTATTTT. Amino acids: CASSDHVGLAGLSDTQYF.

The chain has TRBV30 and TRBJ2-5; 14 bases fit TRBD2. The DNA end is more similar to TRBJ2-7, so the J call may be wrong. Germline V CDR1 and CDR2: GTSNPN, SVGIG (reference sequence). The CDR3 loop spans 15 amino acids. DNA for the CDR3: TGTGCCTGGACCTTGGGACTAGCGGGAGTCTACGAGCAGTACTTC. Protein sequence: CAWTLGLAGVYEQYF.

This clone was detected a few times. This sequence joins TRBV25-1 and TRBJ2-7; the match to TRBD2 covers 7 bases. With V trimmed by 3 bases and J by 7 bases, 6 bases remained unmatched. CDR1 and CDR2 (germline): MGHDK, SYGVNS. The CDR3 covers 13 residues. CDR3 amino acids: CASSEGGVVEQYF. CDR3 in DNA: TGTGCCAGCAGTGAGGGAGGGGTAGTGGAGCAGTACTTC.

This chain uses TRBV28 with TRBJ1-2, with D unresolved. Germline V lookup: CDR1 MDHEN, CDR2 SYDVKM. The V and J ends lost 5 bases and 4 bases respectively, with 17 bases between them. CDR3 size: 15 residues. The CDR3 loop reads CASSAGLGRSYGYTF. The CDR3 DNA follows: TGTGCCAGCAGTGCCGGGCTGGGCAGGTCCTATGGCTACACCTTC.

The genes are TRBV14 and TRBJ1-1; a weak D match, TRBD1 (5 bases). The CDR3 loop spans 12 amino acids. The germline V and J ends were trimmed by 1 base and 12 bases, with 12 bases remaining between them. Germline-derived CDR1 and CDR2 are SGHDN and FVKESK. Written as DNA, the CDR3 is TGTGCCAGCAGCCAAGGACGGCAGGGTACTTTCTTT. The encoded protein is CASSQGRQGTFF.

The chain couples TRBV19 to TRBJ2-1; no clear D. Germline V lookup: CDR1 LNHDA, CDR2 SQIVND (reference sequence). This CDR3 is 15 amino acids long. Trimming left V 2 bases short and J 3 bases short, with 11 bases between. This chain's CDR3 is CASSISANLYNEQFF. CDR3 bases: TGTGCCAGTAGTATATCAGCTAACCTCTACAATGAGCAGTTCTTC. The full variable domain, with the rest looked up from reference TRBV19 and TRBJ2-1, is DGGITQSPKYLFRKEGQNVTLSCEQNLNHDAMYWYRQDPGQGLRLIYYSQIVNDFQKGDIAEGYSVSREKKESFPLTVTSAQKNPTAFYLCASSISANLYNEQFFGPGTRLTVL.

V and J are TRBV25-1 and TRBJ1-4, with TRBD1 identical over 8 bases. The trim removed 4 bases at V and 2 bases at J, leaving 3 bases unmatched. Germline assignment: CDR1 MGHDK and CDR2 SYGVNS. There are 15 residues in the CDR3. CDR3 sequence reads: CASSGSGGTNEKLFF. The CDR3 DNA follows: TGTGCCAGCAGTGGCTCAGGGGGCACTAATGAAAAACTGTTTTTT.

CDR3 in amino acids: CASSLKGDWETQYF. As DNA, the CDR3 is TGTGCCAGCAGCTTGAAAGGAGATTGGGAGACCCAGTACTTC. The chain recombines TRBV5-4 with TRBJ2-5; D is unresolved. The CDR3 contains 14 residues. With 1 base removed from V and 5 bases from J, the gap between germline ends came to 12 bases. CDR1 and CDR2 from the germline V gene are SGHNT and YYREEE (reference sequence). Full variable domain (remainder filled in from reference TRBV5-4 and TRBJ2-5): ETGVTQSPTHLIKTRGQQVTLRCSSQSGHNTVSWYQQALGQGPQFIFQYYREEENGRGNFPPRFSGLQFPNYSSELNVNALELDDSALYLCASSLKGDWETQYFGPGTRLLVL.

The genes are TRBV7-2 and TRBJ2-6; no clear D. The CDR3 extends over 16 amino acids. CDR1 is SGHTA and CDR2 is FQGNSA in the germline V gene. V lost 2 bases and J lost 0, with 8 bases in between. CDR3 nucleotide sequence: TGTGCCAGCAGCTTATCCTCAAGCTCTGGGGCCAACGTCCTGACTTTC. This encodes CASSLSSSSGANVLTF.

This chain uses TRBV4-1 with TRBJ2-7; 7 bases align to TRBD1. CDR3 length: 15 amino acids. V trimming: 5 bases; J trimming: 4 bases; junction bases outside the gene matches: 11. In germline, CDR1 is MGHRA, CDR2 YSYEKL. CDR3 DNA sequence: TGCGCCAGCAGCTCACCGGGACAGCTTCGTTACGAGCAGTACTTC. Translation: CASSSPGQLRYEQYF.

This clone turned up a few times. The genes are TRBV6-8 and TRBJ1-5, with 9 nucleotides matching TRBD1. The V gene end was trimmed by 6 bases and the J gene end by 2 bases; junction bases not matched to a gene: 8. The V gene's germline CDR1 is MNHGY and CDR2 SAAAGT. The CDR3 totals 16 residues. CDR3 DNA: TGTGCCAGCAGCCCATTACAGGGGGCCGGCAATCAGCCCCAGCATTTT. It specifies CASSPLQGAGNQPQHF.